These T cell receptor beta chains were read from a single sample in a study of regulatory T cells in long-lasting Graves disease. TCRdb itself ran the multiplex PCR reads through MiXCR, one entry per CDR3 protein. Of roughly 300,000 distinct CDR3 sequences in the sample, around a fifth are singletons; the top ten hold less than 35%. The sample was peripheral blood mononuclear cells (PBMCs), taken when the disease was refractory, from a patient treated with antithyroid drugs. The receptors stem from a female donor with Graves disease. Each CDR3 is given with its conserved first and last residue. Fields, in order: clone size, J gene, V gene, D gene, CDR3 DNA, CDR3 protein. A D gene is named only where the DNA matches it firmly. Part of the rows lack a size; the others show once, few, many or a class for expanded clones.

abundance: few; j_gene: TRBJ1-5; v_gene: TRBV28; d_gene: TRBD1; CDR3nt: TGTGCCAGCAGTTTGGAGGGGCACAGGGGCCAGCCCCAGCATTTT; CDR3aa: CASSLEGHRGQPQHF
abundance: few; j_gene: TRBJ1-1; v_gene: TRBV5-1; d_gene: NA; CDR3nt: TGCGCCAGCAGCCCCGGACGGATGAACACTGAAGCTTTCTTT; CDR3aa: CASSPGRMNTEAFF
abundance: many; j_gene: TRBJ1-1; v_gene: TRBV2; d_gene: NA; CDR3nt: TGTGCCAGCAGACCTACGGGGCTTGTTTTGGCTTTCTTT; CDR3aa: CASRPTGLVLAFF
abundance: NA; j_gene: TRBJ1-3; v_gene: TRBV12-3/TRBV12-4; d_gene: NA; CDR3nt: TGTGCCAGCAGTTTGGGCAGAACTGGAAACACCATATATTTT; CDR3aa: CASSLGRTGNTIYF
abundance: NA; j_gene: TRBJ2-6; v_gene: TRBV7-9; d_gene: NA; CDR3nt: TGTGCCAGCAGCCTATCCGACGGCCTCTCTGGGGCCAACGTCCTGACTTTC; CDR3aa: CASSLSDGLSGANVLTF
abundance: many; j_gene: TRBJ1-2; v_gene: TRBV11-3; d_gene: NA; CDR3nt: TGTGCCAGCAGCTTGGCGGGGGCTCCTAACTATGGCTACACCTTC; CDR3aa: CASSLAGAPNYGYTF
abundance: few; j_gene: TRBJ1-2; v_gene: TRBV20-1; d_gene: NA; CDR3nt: TGCAGTGCCACACAGGGCTCTAGGACTGGCTACACCTTC; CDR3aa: CSATQGSRTGYTF
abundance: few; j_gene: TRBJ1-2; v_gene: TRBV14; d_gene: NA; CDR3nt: TGTGCCAGCAGCCAAGATTGGGGGGGAAAAGTCCCTACTATTGGCTACACCTTC; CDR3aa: CASSQDWGGKVPTIGYTF
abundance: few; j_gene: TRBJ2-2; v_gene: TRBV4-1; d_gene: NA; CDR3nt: TGCGCCAGCAGCCCGCCTGCACGGGGAACCGGGGAGCTGTTTTTT; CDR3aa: CASSPPARGTGELFF
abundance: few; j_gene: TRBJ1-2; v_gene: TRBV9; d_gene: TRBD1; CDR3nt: TGTGCCAGCAGCGCGGGACAGGCCTATGGCTACACCTTC; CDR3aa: CASSAGQAYGYTF
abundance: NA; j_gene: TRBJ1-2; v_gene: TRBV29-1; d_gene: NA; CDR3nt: TGCAGCGCGGAGGGGGGCGGGGTGACGAGGACCTTC; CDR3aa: CSAEGGGVTRTF
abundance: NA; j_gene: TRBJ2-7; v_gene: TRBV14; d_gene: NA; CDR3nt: TGTGCCAGCAGCCGTGACAGGACGAGGGCTTCCGAGCAGTACTTC; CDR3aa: CASSRDRTRASEQYF
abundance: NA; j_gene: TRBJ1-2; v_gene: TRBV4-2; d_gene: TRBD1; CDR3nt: TGTGCCAGCAGCCAAGGGACAGGGCGGCGGGATAACTATGGCTACACCTTC; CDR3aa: CASSQGTGRRDNYGYTF
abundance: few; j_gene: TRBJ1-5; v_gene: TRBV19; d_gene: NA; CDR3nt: TGTGCCAGTAGTATGGGGCCGAGCAATCAGCCCCAGCATTTT; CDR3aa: CASSMGPSNQPQHF
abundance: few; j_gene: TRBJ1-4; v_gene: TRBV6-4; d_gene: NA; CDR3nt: TGTGCCAGCGCAGAGATGGGGGGTGAAAAACTGTTTTTT; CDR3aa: CASAEMGGEKLFF
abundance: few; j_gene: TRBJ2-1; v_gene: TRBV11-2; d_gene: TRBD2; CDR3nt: TGTGCCAGCAGCCCGCGGGGACTACAACCGGTTAATGAGCAGTTCTTC; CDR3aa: CASSPRGLQPVNEQFF
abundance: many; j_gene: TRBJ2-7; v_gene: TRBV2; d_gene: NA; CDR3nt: TGTGCCAGCAGTGAAGAGGTACCCTACGAGCAGTACTTC; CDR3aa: CASSEEVPYEQYF
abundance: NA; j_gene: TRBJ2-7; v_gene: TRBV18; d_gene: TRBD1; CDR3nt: TGTGCCAGCTCACGCCTGGGACAGGGGCTCTCCTACGAGCAGTACTTC; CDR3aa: CASSRLGQGLSYEQYF
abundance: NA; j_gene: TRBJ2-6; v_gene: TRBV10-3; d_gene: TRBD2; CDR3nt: TGCGCCATCAGTGACGGACTAGCGGGAGGGTCAACTGGGGCCAACGTCCTGACTTTC; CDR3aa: CAISDGLAGGSTGANVLTF
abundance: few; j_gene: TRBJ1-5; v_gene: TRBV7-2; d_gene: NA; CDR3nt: TGTGCCAGCAGCTTAGGTCCTGGGCACAATCAGCCCCAGCATTTT; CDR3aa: CASSLGPGHNQPQHF
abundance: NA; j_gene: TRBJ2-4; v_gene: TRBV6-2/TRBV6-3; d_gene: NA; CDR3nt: TGTGCCAGCAGACAGGGCGACATTCAGTACTTC; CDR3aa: CASRQGDIQYF
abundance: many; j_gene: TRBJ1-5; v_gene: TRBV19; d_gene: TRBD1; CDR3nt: TGTGCCAGTAGTCTCCAGCTACAGGGGGCTGGGTGGCCCCAGCATTTT; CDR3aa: CASSLQLQGAGWPQHF
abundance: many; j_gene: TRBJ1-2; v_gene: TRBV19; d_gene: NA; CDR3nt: TGTGCCAGTAGTATAGGCAGGGACTATGGCTACACCTTC; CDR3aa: CASSIGRDYGYTF
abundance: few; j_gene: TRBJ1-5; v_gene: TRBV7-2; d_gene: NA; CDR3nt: TGTGCCAGCAGCTTATTGGGGGGTTTTTGGCCCCAGCATTTT; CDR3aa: CASSLLGGFWPQHF
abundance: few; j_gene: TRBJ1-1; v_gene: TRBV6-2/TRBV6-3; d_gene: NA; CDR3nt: TGTGCCAGCAGGATGGGAGTAGGTGAAGCTTTCTTT; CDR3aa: CASRMGVGEAFF
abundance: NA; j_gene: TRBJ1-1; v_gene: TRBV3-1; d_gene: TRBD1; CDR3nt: TGTGCCAGCAGTCGACAGGGCATGAGCACTGAAGCTTTCTTT; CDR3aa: CASSRQGMSTEAFF
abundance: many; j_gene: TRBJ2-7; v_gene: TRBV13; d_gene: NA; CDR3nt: TGTGCCAGCAGCTCTGGACCGCGGGGCAGCTACGAGCAGTACTTC; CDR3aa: CASSSGPRGSYEQYF
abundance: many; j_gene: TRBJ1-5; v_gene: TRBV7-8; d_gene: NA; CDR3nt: TGTGCCAGCAGCCGAGGGGACAATCAGCCCCAGCATTTT; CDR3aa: CASSRGDNQPQHF
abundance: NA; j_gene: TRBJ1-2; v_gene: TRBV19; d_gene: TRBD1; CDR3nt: TGTGCCAGTGGACAGGGGGCGCGGGGCTACACCTTC; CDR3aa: CASGQGARGYTF
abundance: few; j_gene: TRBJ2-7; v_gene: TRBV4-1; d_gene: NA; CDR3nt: TGCGCCAGCAGCCAAGATGCCCGGGGAGGCTACGAGCAGTACTTC; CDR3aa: CASSQDARGGYEQYF
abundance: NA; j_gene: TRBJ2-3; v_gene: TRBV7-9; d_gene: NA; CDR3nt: TGTGCCAGCAGTTCCAGCGGTCCGAGCACAGATACGCAGTATTTT; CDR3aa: CASSSSGPSTDTQYF
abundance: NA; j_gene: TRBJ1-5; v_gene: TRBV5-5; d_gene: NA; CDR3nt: TGTGCCAGCAGTAAGGGAGATAGCAATCAGCCCCAGCATTTT; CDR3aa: CASSKGDSNQPQHF
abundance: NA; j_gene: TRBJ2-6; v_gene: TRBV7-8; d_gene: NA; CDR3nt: TGTGCCTGCAGCTTATGGGTCAGGGACTCTGGGGCCAACGTCCTGACTTTC; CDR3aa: CACSLWVRDSGANVLTF
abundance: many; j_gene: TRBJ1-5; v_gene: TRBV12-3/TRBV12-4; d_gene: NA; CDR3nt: TGTGCCAGCATGCCTCGTAGGGGCAATCAGCCCCAGCATTTT; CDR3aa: CASMPRRGNQPQHF
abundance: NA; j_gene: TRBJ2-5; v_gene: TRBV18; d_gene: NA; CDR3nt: TGTGCCAGCTCAGCCTCCGGGACGAAAGAGACCCAGTACTTC; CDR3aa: CASSASGTKETQYF
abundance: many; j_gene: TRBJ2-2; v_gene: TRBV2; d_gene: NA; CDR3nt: TGTGCCAGCAGTGAAGACAGTGGAAGGGCCGGGGAGCTGTTTTTT; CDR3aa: CASSEDSGRAGELFF
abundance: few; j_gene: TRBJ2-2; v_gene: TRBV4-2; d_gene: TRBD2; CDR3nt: TGTGCCAGCAGCCAAGTCGGACTAGCGGGGGGCACCGGGGAGCTGTTTTTT; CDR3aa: CASSQVGLAGGTGELFF
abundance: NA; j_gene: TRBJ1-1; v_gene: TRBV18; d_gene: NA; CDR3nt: TGTGCCAGCTCACCATACCTATCAAACATGAACACTGAAGCTTTCTTT; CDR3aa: CASSPYLSNMNTEAFF
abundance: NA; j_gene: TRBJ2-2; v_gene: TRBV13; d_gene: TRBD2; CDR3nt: TGTGCCAGTAGAGCGGGAGGCACCGGGGAGCTGTTTTTT; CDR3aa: CASRAGGTGELFF
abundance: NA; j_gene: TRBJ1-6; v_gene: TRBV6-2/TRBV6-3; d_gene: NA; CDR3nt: TGTGCCAGCAGTTACTCGGGCAGGGGAAGCGGGGCGAATTCACCCCTCCACTTT; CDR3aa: CASSYSGRGSGANSPLHF
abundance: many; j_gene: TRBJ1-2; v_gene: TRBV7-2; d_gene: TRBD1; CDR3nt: TGTGCCAGCAGCTTGGAGACAGGGGGAACCTATGGCTACACCTTC; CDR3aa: CASSLETGGTYGYTF
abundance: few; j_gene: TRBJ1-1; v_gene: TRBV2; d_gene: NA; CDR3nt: TGTGCCAGCAGTGATGGGGGGGTCACTGAAGCTTTCTTT; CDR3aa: CASSDGGVTEAFF
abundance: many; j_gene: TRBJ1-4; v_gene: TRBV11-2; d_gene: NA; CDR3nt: TGTGCCAGCAGCTCCCTCACGGGGCGTGAAAAACTGTTTTTT; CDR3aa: CASSSLTGREKLFF
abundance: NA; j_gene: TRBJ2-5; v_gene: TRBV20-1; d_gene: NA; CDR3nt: TGCAGTACACAAGTCAGCAGGGCCCAAGAGACCCAGTACTTC; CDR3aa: CSTQVSRAQETQYF
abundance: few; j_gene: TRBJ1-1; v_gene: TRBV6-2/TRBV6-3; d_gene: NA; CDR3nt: TGTGCCAGCAGTTACTTCAGAGGGGGGGACACTGAAGCTTTCTTT; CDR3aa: CASSYFRGGDTEAFF
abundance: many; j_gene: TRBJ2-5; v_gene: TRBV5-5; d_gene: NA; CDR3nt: TGTGCCAGCAGCTTGGTGCCCGACGAGACCCAGTACTTC; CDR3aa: CASSLVPDETQYF
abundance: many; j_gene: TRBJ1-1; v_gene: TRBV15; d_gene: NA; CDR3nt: TGTGCCACCAGCAGAGATTCCGTCCTGGGGGGGCGGACTGAAGCTTTCTTT; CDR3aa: CATSRDSVLGGRTEAFF
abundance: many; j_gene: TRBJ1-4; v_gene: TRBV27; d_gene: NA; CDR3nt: TGTGCCAGCAGTTGGACTGCTACTAATGAAAAACTGTTTTTT; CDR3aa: CASSWTATNEKLFF
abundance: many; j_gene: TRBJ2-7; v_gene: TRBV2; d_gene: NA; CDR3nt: TGTGCCAGCAGTGGCACCGACTACGAGCAGTACTTC; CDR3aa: CASSGTDYEQYF
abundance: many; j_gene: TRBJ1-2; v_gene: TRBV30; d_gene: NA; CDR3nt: TGTGCCTGGAGACGTCCGGCTAACTATGGCTACACCTTC; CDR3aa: CAWRRPANYGYTF
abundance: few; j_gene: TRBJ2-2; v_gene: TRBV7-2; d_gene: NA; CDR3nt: TGTGCCAGCAGCTTAGAGGGGTGGGGGCCCGGGGAGCTGTTTTTT; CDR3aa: CASSLEGWGPGELFF
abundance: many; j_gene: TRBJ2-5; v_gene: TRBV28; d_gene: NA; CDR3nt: TGTGCCAGCCGAGACAGAAGTCAAGAGACCCAGTACTTC; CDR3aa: CASRDRSQETQYF
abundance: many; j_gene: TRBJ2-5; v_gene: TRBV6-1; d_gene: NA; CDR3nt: TGTGCCAGCAGTGATTGGCGGGGCGGGGAGACCCAGTACTTC; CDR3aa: CASSDWRGGETQYF
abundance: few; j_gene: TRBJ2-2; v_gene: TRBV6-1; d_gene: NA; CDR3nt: TGTGCCAGCAGTGAAGTTTTCCGGGGGCCAAACACCGGGGAGCTGTTTTTT; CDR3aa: CASSEVFRGPNTGELFF
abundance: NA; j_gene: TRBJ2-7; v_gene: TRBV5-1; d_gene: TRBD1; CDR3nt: TGCGCCAGCAGCACGGGACAGGGGGCCTACGAGCAGTACTTC; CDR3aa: CASSTGQGAYEQYF